Each of the 4 T cell receptor beta chains below was sequenced from the same sample in a study of CXCR3-negative and CXCR3-positive naive CD8 T cells. Study-wide points: CXCR3-positive naive cells had more hydrophobic TRB CDR3s than CXCR3-negative naive cells.

The study made its TRB cDNA libraries by 5' RACE, adding UMI labels. TCRdb reanalyzed the 5' RACE reads, giving one entry per CDR3 protein sequence and no DNA. Recorded for this sample: around 110,000 distinct CDR3 sequences. These receptors lack a known antigen. Source material: naive CXCR3+ CD8+ T cells from blood. Subset: CD45RO-CCR7+CD27+CD95- naive CD8+ T cells expressing CXCR3 (TNR3+). The receptor set was obtained from a human donor in good health. Some clones in this sample may be carry-over from other donors' samples.

The chain is built from TRBV15 and TRBJ2-7; the TCRdb D gene call, TRBD1, has no DNA to confirm it. This CDR3 is 16 amino acids long. Germline lookup yields CDR1 LNHNV and CDR2 YYDKDF (reference sequence). The CDR3: CATSLTGTGKGRQQYF.

This sequence joins TRBV5-1 and TRBJ2-1; TCRdb returns TRBD2, unconfirmable since there is no DNA. This CDR3 is 15 amino acids long. Germline V gene lookup returns CDR1 SGHRS and CDR2 YFSETQ. The CDR3 reads CASSPLSGRLDEQFF.

The V gene is TRBV5-5, the J gene TRBJ2-5. The length of the CDR3 is 11 residues. Looked up from germline, CDR1 is SGHKS and CDR2 is YYEKEE (reference sequence). The CDR3 loop reads CASSLMETQYF.

The chain links TRBV18 to TRBJ2-1. The CDR3 has 13 amino acids. Germline CDR1 and CDR2: KGHSH and LQKENI. The CDR3 protein is CASRRQVYNEQFF.